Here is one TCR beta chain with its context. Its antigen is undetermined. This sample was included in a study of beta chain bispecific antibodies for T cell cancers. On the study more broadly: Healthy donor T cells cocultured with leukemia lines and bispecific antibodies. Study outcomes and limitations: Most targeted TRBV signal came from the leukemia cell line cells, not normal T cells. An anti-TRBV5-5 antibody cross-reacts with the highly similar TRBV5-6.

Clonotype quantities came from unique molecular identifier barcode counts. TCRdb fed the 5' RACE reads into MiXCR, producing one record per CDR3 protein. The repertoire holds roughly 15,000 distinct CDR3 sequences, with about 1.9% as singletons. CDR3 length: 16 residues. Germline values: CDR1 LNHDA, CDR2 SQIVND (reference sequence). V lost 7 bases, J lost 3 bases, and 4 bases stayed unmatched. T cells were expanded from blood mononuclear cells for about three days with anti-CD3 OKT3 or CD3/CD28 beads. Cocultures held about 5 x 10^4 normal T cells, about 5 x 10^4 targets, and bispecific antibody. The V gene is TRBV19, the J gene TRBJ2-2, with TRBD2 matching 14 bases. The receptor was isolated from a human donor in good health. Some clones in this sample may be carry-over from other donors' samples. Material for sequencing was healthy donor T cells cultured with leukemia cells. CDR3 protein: CASKTSGGAYTGELFF. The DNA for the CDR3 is TGTGCCAGTAAGACTAGCGGGGGGGCTTACACCGGGGAGCTGTTTTTT.